One T cell receptor (beta chain) is described in this entry. The antigen it recognizes is unknown. It has no much larger one-base neighbor in the sample; base qualities were not kept. The sample is drawn from a study of cytomegalovirus exposure and HLA in healthy donors (dated by TCRdb to about 2017). Broadly, across the study: An earlier analysis of about 530 of the donors reported 276 Gb of sequence data and 117 million unique TCR beta sequences obtained from about 179 million T cells. A later analysis re-examined previously published TCR beta repertoires from more than 650 donors and added high-resolution HLA genotyping to investigate patterns of TCR occurrence. On average, roughly 200,000 unique TCR beta nucleotide sequences were sequenced per donor among 398 genotyped donors of the cohort, with roughly 18% of those sequences being non-productive. In an earlier analysis of 587 of the donors, high-throughput TCR beta sequencing was used to judge whether each TCR beta V gene segment behaved as functional or pseudogenic. The study aimed to test whether signatures of past pathogen exposure could be identified by cataloging public T cell receptors. In a later genetic analysis, genome-wide SNP genotypes for about three fifths of the roughly 670 donors were used, and that subset was treated as a discovery cohort. Among the roughly 400 genotyped donors, roughly 80% belonged to the genetic ancestry cluster associated with self-reported Caucasian donors. Both class I and class II loci were covered by HLA typing, at four-digit resolution. The later analysis used no new phenotypic data to find candidate immune exposures, relying instead on TCR beta sequences and their occurrence across donors. High-throughput TCR immunosequencing, statistical association of individual TCRs with disease status, and machine learning were combined to predict cytomegalovirus infection status. Besides the first cohort of more than 650 subjects, a separate validation cohort made up of roughly 120 different subjects was used. An early release covering about 600 HLA-typed donors comprised 250 to 350 gigabases of sequencing data and roughly 85 million unique TCR sequences. Donor age, sex, ethnicity and CMV serostatus were collected together with the repertoire data. The number of donors typed differed by locus, with about 629-640 for A, B, C, DRB1 and DQB1, around 500 for DQA1, 600 to 610 for DPA1, and 450 to 480 for DPB1. All discovery cohort repertoires had been generated on a single sequencing platform. Several DR-DQ haplotypes were treated as single units for association and clustering because of strong linkage in the cohort. The study used immunosequencing to profile the T cell repertoires of several hundred subjects and linked those repertoires to cytomegalovirus serostatus.

The cohort comprised 550 to 700 healthy bone marrow donors. All cohort members were sampled while nominally healthy, although unrecorded immune exposures were likely present. The donor tested CMV seropositive and was one of the 289 seropositive cohort members. Every donor gave a peripheral blood sample, and the peripheral blood mononuclear cells from that sample were used for TCR beta sequencing. Genomic DNA was extracted from the blood cell samples with the Qiagen DNeasy Blood Extraction Kit. The receptor library was made with the immunoSEQ multiplex PCR assay. A mixture of 60 forward primers for TCR Vbeta segments and 13 reverse primers for TCR Jbeta segments was used in the multiplex PCR. The CDR3 region of rearranged TCR beta genes was amplified from genomic DNA by a multiplex PCR assay. On the Illumina HiSeq System, the amplified TCR beta libraries were sequenced as 87-base-pair reads. As for the original processing: Across the 666 repertoires, a later analysis counted 78 million or so unique TCR beta chains, roughly 11 million of which were shared by at least two donors. Raw reads were error-corrected and collapsed into unique sequences with a nearest-neighbor algorithm that merged closely related sequences to remove PCR and sequencing errors. CDR3 sequences were aligned to IMGT reference sequences to assign V, D and J gene segments. Each retained sequence needed at least a six-nucleotide match to both a V gene segment and a J gene segment. A rearrangement counted as productive if the CDR3 had no stop codons and remained in frame with V and J, and every other rearrangement counted as non-productive. CDR3 was defined by IMGT convention, running from the second conserved V-encoded cysteine to the conserved J-encoded phenylalanine. In an earlier analysis of 550 to 650 of the donors, sequences lacking an unambiguous match to a single V gene segment were excluded. An earlier analysis of 587 of the donors called V segments functional above 56.7% productive rearrangements and segregating when the between-donor standard deviation exceeded 5%. To diagnose cytomegalovirus status from the catalog of TCR beta chain sequences, a statistical classification framework was built. A later analysis assigned V and J genes by comparing TCR nucleotide sequences with IMGT/GENE-DB human TR gene sequences. The TCRdist pipeline was used in a later analysis to assign CDR3 sequences and most-parsimonious VDJ recombination scenarios. A later analysis defined each TCR beta chain by its CDR3 amino acid sequence plus V-gene family, and excluded reads lacking a unique V-gene family. To address suspected cross-contamination and a sequencing artifact, a later analysis removed 550 to 750 highly shared, low-generation-probability nucleotide sequences. For each public chain, a later analysis derived a clonal expansion index from normalized ranks of inferred template counts within each repertoire. Generation probabilities in a later analysis came from a VDJ recombination model fitted to out-of-frame rearrangements, and those results were checked against IGoR. Hypergeometric tests were used in a later analysis to score TCR-TCR, TCR-HLA and TCR-CMV co-occurrence, with a repertoire-size bias correction applied to the TCR pairs. To estimate false discovery rates, a later analysis permuted the HLA or CMV assignments 20 times. In a later analysis, co-occurring TCRs were grouped using DBSCAN, and TCRdist sequence similarity was added for clustering within HLA-allele-positive subsets. Repertoires with fewer than 30,000 or more than 120,000 public chains were left out of co-occurrence clustering, as were a handful of repertoires with anomalous nucleotide sharing. Sourced from immuneACCESS, this table was stored by TCRdb with only in-frame sequences that have V and J called. A share of the clones is absent; for the studies checked, an unresolved V gene accounts for under half, and the remainder has no known explanation. V, J and clone size were drawn from that table, and D and trimming were deduced from the DNA. In this sample the table shows over 80,000 clones, 65% to 85% of which occur a single time. The ten most abundant clones make up roughly 3% of the sample.

V was cut back by 1 base and J by 4 bases, leaving a gap of 16 bases between them. Looking up the germline V gene (reference sequence) yields CDR1 SEHNR and CDR2 FQNEAQ. The CDR3 covers 16 residues, taking in both the cysteine and the phenylalanine. Left in the record is the CDR3 DNA by itself, 48 bases read in frame from the first base. Results the study describes overall, beyond this receptor: The cohort was sequenced for TCR beta chains only, and without alpha or paired-chain data the features that could be detected were limited. In a later analysis, HLA-associated TCR beta chains showed more clonal expansion and lower generation probabilities than non-associated chains that were equally common. Compared with the approximately 700-donor mean, donors in an Asian-associated ancestry cluster had fewer N-insertions in productive TCRs, according to a later genetic analysis. The classifier was reported to diagnose cytomegalovirus status with high specificity and sensitivity in both the original and validation cohorts. Presence/absence analyses assumed roughly uniform sequencing depth across donors, an assumption that may not hold. According to the authors, the approach could potentially be generalized to other disease states and immunological phenotypes. A further reported finding was that TCR beta sequences accurately predicted the HLA-A and HLA-B alleles for most subjects in the first cohort. Linkage disequilibrium might explain the correlated functional status among segregating V segments, but an unknown experimental factor could not be ruled out. In an earlier analysis of approximately 600 of the donors, most TCR beta V segments were observed in productive rearrangements about 87% or about 30% of the time, broadly matching IMGT annotations. Most CMV-associated TCR beta chains appeared to be HLA-restricted in a later analysis, and the HLA associations seemed to be driven largely by CMV exposure. In a later genetic analysis, a missense DCLRE1C variant was associated with V-gene and J-gene trimming of TCR beta chains, and the association was replicated in an independent cohort. In vitro tests confirmed that a few of the cytomegalovirus-associated TCR beta chains recognize cytomegalovirus antigens. For the cohort, immune exposure information was limited to CMV serostatus. According to a later analysis, parvovirus B19, influenza, CMV and Epstein-Barr virus appeared linked to several top co-occurrence clusters. A group of highly shared sequence variants was considered likely to be a technical artifact of the sequencing pipeline. While some public TCRs were present in many individuals, most TCR sequences turned up only very rarely across donors. The 87-base-pair reads could not distinguish some IMGT-functional V segments, including TRBV6-2 and TRBV6-3, so those segments were excluded. Specific HLA alleles were associated with 15,000 to 20,000 TCR beta sequences at a false discovery rate of 0.05 in a later analysis. Because HLA typing was unavailable for some donors at each locus, only the typed subset was used in association tests. When HLA alleles, especially DR and DQ, strongly co-occurred, attributing TCR associations to individual alleles was difficult. A later analysis found that TCR association rates varied across HLA loci, with DRB1 alleles showing the most associated TCRs and HLA-C alleles the fewest. A total of 164 TCR beta chains were listed by the study as associated with cytomegalovirus. The earlier analysis of around 600 of the donors excluded about 16 rarely observed V segments, including chromosome 9 orphons, because counts were too low.

The clonotype comes from a female donor in good health and CMV-seropositive. The chain links TRBV7-9 with TRBJ1-2; a tentative D call is TRBD1 (5 bases match). The sequenced sample consisted of PBMCs. The sequenced DNA is TGTGCCAGCAGCTTAGGATCCGGCAGGGCTGTCTATGGCTACACCTTC. Its translation is CASSLGSGRAVYGYTF.